This T cell receptor beta chain was captured by sequencing in a study of T cell responses to AZD1222 COVID-19 vaccine. Study conclusions and caveats: After two AZD1222 doses, spike-specific TCR breadth and depth rose versus day 0.

J lost 0 bases, V lost 3 bases, and 9 bases had no gene match. Germline CDR1 reads KGHSH; CDR2 reads LQKENI. The length of the CDR3 is 17 residues. Some clones are missing from TCRdb's copy, which holds only in-frame ones; the method was immunoSEQ multiplex PCR. The repertoire holds approximately 190,000 clones, with approximately 94% as singletons. Remarks on this clone: Its antigen remains unidentified.

This clonotype originated in an adult in good health. The rearrangement uses TRBV18 and TRBJ2-3, with TRBD1 matching 7 bases. Sequences were derived from peripheral blood, sampled on day 0 of AZD1222 vaccination. The DNA for the CDR3 is TGTGCCAGCTCACCGTTGAGAACAGGGGCTAGCACAGATACGCAGTATTTT. Amino acid sequence: CASSPLRTGASTDTQYF.